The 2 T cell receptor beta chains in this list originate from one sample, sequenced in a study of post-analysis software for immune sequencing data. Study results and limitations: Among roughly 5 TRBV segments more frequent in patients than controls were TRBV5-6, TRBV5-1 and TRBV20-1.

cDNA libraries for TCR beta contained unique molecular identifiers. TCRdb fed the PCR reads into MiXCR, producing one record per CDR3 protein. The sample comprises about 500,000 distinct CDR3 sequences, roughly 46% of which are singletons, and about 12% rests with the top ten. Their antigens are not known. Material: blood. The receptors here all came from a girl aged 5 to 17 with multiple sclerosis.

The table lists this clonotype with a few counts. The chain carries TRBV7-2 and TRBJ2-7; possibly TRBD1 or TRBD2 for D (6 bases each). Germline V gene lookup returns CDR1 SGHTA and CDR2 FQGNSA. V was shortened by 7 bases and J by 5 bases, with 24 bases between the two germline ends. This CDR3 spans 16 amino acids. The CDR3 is CASTLDGAEGDDEQYF. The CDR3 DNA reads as TGTGCCAGCACCCTCGACGGAGCGGAGGGGGACGACGAGCAGTACTTC.

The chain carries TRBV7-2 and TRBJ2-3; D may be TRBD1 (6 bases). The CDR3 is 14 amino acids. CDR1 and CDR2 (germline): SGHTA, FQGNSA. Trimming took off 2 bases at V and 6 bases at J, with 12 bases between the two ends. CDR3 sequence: CASSLQTGPDTQYF. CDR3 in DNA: TGTGCCAGCAGCTTACAGACAGGACCCGATACGCAGTATTTT.